Listed below are T cell receptor beta chains from one sample, sequenced in a study of T cell responses to AZD1222 COVID-19 vaccine. The repertoire was sequenced with immunoSEQ multiplex PCR; TCRdb's copy has only in-frame clones and lacks some. The sample shows about 140,000 clones, about 90% of them seen only once. The material was peripheral blood, obtained on day 0 of AZD1222 vaccination. The receptors originated from an adult in good health. Both conserved end residues are part of each CDR3. The D gene is left open where the match is weak. Size values are once, few and many counts, or a class for expanded clones, and some rows have none.

cdr3_length,clone_size,v_call,j_call,d_call,cdr3_aa,cdr3_nt
14,-,TRBV25-1,TRBJ1-1,-,CASVPEVWEAEAFF,TGTGCCAGCGTCCCGGAGGTCTGGGAGGCTGAAGCTTTCTTT
13,-,TRBV12-3/TRBV12-4,TRBJ2-7,-,CASSILVIYEQYF,TGTGCCAGCAGTATCCTAGTTATCTACGAGCAGTACTTC
13,once,TRBV28,TRBJ1-2,-,CASSDGRYYGYTF,TGTGCCAGCAGTGATGGACGGTACTATGGCTACACCTTC
15,-,TRBV11-1,TRBJ2-5,-,CASSSPGPGHETQYF,TGTGCCAGCAGCTCACCGGGACCGGGGCACGAGACCCAGTACTTC
12,-,TRBV7-9,TRBJ1-5,TRBD1,CASGQGNQPQHF,TGTGCCAGCGGACAGGGCAATCAGCCCCAGCATTTT
14,-,TRBV11-2,TRBJ2-1,-,CASTLDLWGNEQFF,TGTGCCAGCACCTTAGATTTATGGGGGAATGAGCAGTTCTTC
14,-,TRBV7-6,TRBJ1-6,-,CASSLATENSPLHF,TGTGCCAGCAGCTTAGCAACAGAAAATTCACCCCTCCACTTT
16,-,TRBV11-2,TRBJ2-1,-,CASSLDRGSLNNEQFF,TGTGCCAGCAGCTTAGATCGGGGTAGCCTTAACAATGAGCAGTTCTTC
17,-,TRBV28,TRBJ2-1,TRBD1,CASSSVLQGVSYNEQFF,TGTGCCAGCAGTTCCGTCTTACAGGGGGTGAGTTACAATGAGCAGTTCTTC
15,-,TRBV5-1,TRBJ2-2,TRBD2,CASKWLAGNTGELFF,TGCGCCAGCAAGTGGCTAGCGGGTAACACCGGGGAGCTGTTTTTT
15,once,TRBV9,TRBJ2-1,TRBD1,CASSPRTGAYNEQFF,TGTGCCAGCAGCCCCAGGACAGGAGCCTACAATGAGCAGTTCTTC
15,-,TRBV9,TRBJ2-7,TRBD2,CASSVGGLASGEQYF,TGTGCCAGCAGCGTAGGAGGACTAGCATCGGGCGAGCAGTACTTC
17,-,TRBV10-3,TRBJ2-6,TRBD2,CAITDLAGDGGANVLTF,TGTGCCATCACCGACCTAGCGGGAGACGGTGGGGCCAACGTCCTGACTTTC
15,-,TRBV5-1,TRBJ2-1,TRBD2,CASSSGLAGMDEQFF,TGCGCCAGCAGCTCGGGACTAGCGGGAATGGATGAGCAGTTCTTC
15,-,TRBV6-1,TRBJ2-1,TRBD2,CASSEGTSRPNEQFF,TGTGCCAGCAGTGAGGGGACTAGCCGTCCCAATGAGCAGTTCTTC
15,-,TRBV10-2,TRBJ2-7,TRBD2,CASSESASGSKEQYF,TGCGCCAGCAGTGAGTCTGCTAGCGGGAGTAAAGAGCAGTACTTC
14,-,TRBV23-1,TRBJ1-5,-,CASSPGPQAEPQHF,TGCGCCAGCAGTCCAGGGCCGCAAGCGGAGCCCCAGCATTTT
12,-,TRBV12-3/TRBV12-4,TRBJ1-2,-,CASSSDSRGYTF,TGTGCCAGCAGTTCGGACAGTAGGGGCTACACCTTC
13,-,TRBV19,TRBJ1-5,TRBD1,CASNPDRNQPQHF,TGTGCCAGTAACCCGGACAGGAATCAGCCCCAGCATTTT
19,-,TRBV28,TRBJ2-2,-,CASSFPIKDLAYGTGELFF,TGTGCCAGCAGTTTTCCGATAAAAGACCTCGCGTACGGCACCGGGGAGCTGTTTTTT
17,-,TRBV23-1,TRBJ1-2,TRBD1,CASSHPRRDRANYGYTF,TGCGCCAGCAGTCATCCCCGTCGGGACAGAGCTAACTATGGCTACACCTTC
13,-,TRBV7-7,TRBJ2-5,-,CASSPRGGETQYF,TGTGCCAGCAGCCCCCGGGGCGGGGAGACCCAGTACTTC
17,-,TRBV11-2,TRBJ2-5,TRBD2,CASSLERGGRVLKTQYF,TGTGCCAGCAGCTTAGAGCGGGGCGGGAGGGTTTTAAAGACCCAGTACTTC
11,-,TRBV20-1,TRBJ1-2,-,CSATGRDGYTF,TGCAGTGCTACTGGACGGGATGGCTACACCTTC
16,-,TRBV7-2,TRBJ1-3,-,CASSLTRSPGGNTIYF,TGTGCCAGCAGCTTAACCCGAAGCCCAGGAGGAAACACCATATATTTT
15,-,TRBV7-2,TRBJ1-2,-,CASSLSLGSNYGYTF,TGTGCCAGCAGCTTAAGTTTAGGGTCTAACTATGGCTACACCTTC
17,-,TRBV18,TRBJ1-4,-,CASSPLVGRDGNEKLFF,TGTGCCAGCTCACCACTGGTAGGACGGGATGGGAATGAAAAACTGTTTTTT
15,-,TRBV14,TRBJ2-3,-,CASSQDLGRLGTQYF,TGTGCCAGCAGCCAAGATTTGGGGCGCCTAGGTACGCAGTATTTT
13,-,TRBV7-2,TRBJ2-5,-,CASSLVSAETQYF,TGTGCCAGCAGCTTAGTTTCAGCGGAGACCCAGTACTTC
15,-,TRBV7-8,TRBJ2-1,-,CASSFRQGGYNEQFF,TGTGCCAGCAGCTTTAGACAGGGAGGGTACAATGAGCAGTTCTTC
14,-,TRBV7-2,TRBJ2-7,-,CASSFQPASYEQYF,TGTGCCAGCAGCTTTCAACCCGCCTCCTACGAGCAGTACTTC
14,once,TRBV7-6,TRBJ2-7,-,CASSLALGRSEQYF,TGTGCCAGCAGCTTAGCCCTCGGAAGGAGCGAGCAGTACTTC
14,-,TRBV7-8,TRBJ2-5,-,CASTHRRLQETQYF,TGTGCCAGCACCCACCGGCGGCTCCAAGAGACCCAGTACTTC
14,-,TRBV5-8,TRBJ1-1,-,CASSFSTRGSEAFF,TGTGCCAGCAGCTTTTCAACCCGGGGCTCTGAAGCTTTCTTT
14,once,TRBV19,TRBJ1-5,TRBD1,CASTRTGANQPQHF,TGTGCCAGTACTAGGACAGGGGCCAATCAGCCCCAGCATTTT
16,-,TRBV2,TRBJ1-6,-,CASRRSTDAMGSPLHF,TGTGCCAGCAGAAGGTCCACCGACGCTATGGGATCACCCCTCCACTTT